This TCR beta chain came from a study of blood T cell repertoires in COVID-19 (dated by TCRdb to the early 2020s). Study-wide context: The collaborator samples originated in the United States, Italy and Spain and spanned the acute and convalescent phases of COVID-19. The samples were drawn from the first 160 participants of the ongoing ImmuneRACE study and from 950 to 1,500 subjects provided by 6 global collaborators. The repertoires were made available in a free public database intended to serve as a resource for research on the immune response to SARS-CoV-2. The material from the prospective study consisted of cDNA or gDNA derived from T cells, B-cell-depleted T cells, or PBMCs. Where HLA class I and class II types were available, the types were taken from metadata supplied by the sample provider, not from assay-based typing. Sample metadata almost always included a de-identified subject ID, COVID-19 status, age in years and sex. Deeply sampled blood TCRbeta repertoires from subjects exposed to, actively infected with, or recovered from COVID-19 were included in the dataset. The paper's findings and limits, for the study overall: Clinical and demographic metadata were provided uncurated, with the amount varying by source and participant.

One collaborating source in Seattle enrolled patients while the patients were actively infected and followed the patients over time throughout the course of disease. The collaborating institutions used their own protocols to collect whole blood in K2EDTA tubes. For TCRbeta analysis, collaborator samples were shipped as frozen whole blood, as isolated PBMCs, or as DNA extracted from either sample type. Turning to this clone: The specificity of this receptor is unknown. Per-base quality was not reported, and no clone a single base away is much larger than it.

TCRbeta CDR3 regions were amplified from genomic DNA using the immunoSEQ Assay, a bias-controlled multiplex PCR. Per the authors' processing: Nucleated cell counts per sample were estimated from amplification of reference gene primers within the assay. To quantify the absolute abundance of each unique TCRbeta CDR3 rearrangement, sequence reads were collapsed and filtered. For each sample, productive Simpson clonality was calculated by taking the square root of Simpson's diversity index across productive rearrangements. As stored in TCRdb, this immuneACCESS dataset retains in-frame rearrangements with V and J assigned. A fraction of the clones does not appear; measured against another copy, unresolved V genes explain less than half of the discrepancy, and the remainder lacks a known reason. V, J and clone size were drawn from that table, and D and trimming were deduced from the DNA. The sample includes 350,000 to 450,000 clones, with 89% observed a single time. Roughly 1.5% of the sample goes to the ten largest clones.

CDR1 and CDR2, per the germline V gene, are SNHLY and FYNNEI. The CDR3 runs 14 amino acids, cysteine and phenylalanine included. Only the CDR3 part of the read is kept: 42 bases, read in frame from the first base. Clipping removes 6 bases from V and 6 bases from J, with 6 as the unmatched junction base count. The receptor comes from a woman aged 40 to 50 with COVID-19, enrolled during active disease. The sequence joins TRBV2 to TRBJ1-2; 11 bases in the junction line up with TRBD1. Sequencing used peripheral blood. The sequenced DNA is TGTGCCAGCAGCAGGACAGGGGGCGACGATGGCTACACCTTC. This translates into CASSRTGGDDGYTF.